Given below is one T cell receptor beta chain in context. At one boundary the junction diverges from the germline segment, which might be a read error. This specimen comes from a study of cytomegalovirus exposure and HLA in healthy donors. The germline CDR1 and CDR2 sequences are GTSNPN and SVGIG (reference sequence). This CDR3 has 12 residues. The PCR used 60 Vbeta and 13 Jbeta primers. Assay used: immunoSEQ multiplex PCR; TCRdb lists only in-frame clones, some missing. The profile shows under 200,000 clones, 84% of them singletons. The receptor was isolated from a boy aged 2 to 10 in good health and CMV-seronegative. The rearrangement links TRBV30 to TRBJ1-1, with D possibly TRBD1 on 6 matching bases. Sequencing was done on a sample of PBMCs. CDR3 amino acids: CAWRRRDTGAFF. CDR3 coding DNA: TGTGCCTGGAGACGTAGGGACACTGGAGCTTTCTTT.